Only one count was recorded for the clone carrying this T cell receptor (beta chain). No antigen is known for it. This record belongs to a study of OX40 agonist ivuxolimab in advanced cancers. The overall study: Ivuxolimab, an agonistic anti-OX40 (CD134) antibody, was given to patients. While on treatment, patients had intravenous ivuxolimab at 0.01 to 10 mg/kg every 2 weeks. General study results and limits: In the 0.1 to 3.0 mg/kg range, CD4+ and CD8+ blood T cells had expanded clonally by week 6.

Sequencing used immunoSEQ multiplex PCR; TCRdb keeps in-frame clones, though not all of them. The table includes more than 65,000 clones, roughly 90% detected once. With baseline, cycle 4 day 1, and cycle 7 day 1 as timepoints, blood was sampled. Germline V lookup: CDR1 MGHRA, CDR2 YSYEKL. CDR3 size: 17 residues. With V trimmed by 1 base and J by 6 bases, 11 bases remained unmatched. The sample in question was CD4+ or CD8+ T cells sorted from blood, obtained in a trial of the OX40 agonist ivuxolimab. This chain links TRBV4-1 with TRBJ2-2; 7 nucleotides line up with TRBD2. This TCR was recovered from an adult with an advanced solid tumor such as melanoma, head and neck, liver or kidney cancer. CDR3 nucleotides: TGCGCCAGCAGCCAAGGGTGGCTAGCGGCTGGTGCCGGGGAGCTGTTTTTT. This codes for CASSQGWLAAGAGELFF.